These T cell receptor beta chains were read from a single sample in a study of blood T cell repertoires in COVID-19. Measured with immunoSEQ multiplex PCR; TCRdb has only the in-frame clones, and not every one. The sample records approximately 170,000 clones, over 75% being singletons. The specimen was PBMCs or T cells enriched from blood (not recorded which). The receptors originated from a woman between 18 and 30 years old who had recovered from COVID-19. CDR3s include the opening cysteine and the closing phenylalanine or tryptophan. The D gene is left open where the match is weak. Where a row states a size, it is once, few, many or the class of an expanded clone; other rows omit it.

d_call: TRBD1; v_call: TRBV10-3; clone_size: .; j_call: TRBJ1-2; cdr3_length: 15; cdr3_aa: CAISDSLGQNYGYTF; cdr3_nt: TGTGCCATCAGTGATAGCCTGGGACAGAACTATGGCTACACCTTC
d_call: .; v_call: TRBV2; clone_size: .; j_call: TRBJ1-6; cdr3_length: 15; cdr3_aa: CASRGRDNQNSPLHF; cdr3_nt: TGTGCCAGCAGGGGACGGGACAACCAAAATTCACCCCTCCACTTT
d_call: TRBD1; v_call: TRBV2; clone_size: .; j_call: TRBJ1-6; cdr3_length: 17; cdr3_aa: CASNRGQGDLYNSPLHF; cdr3_nt: TGTGCCAGCAACAGGGGACAGGGGGATCTTTATAATTCACCCCTCCACTTT
d_call: TRBD2; v_call: TRBV5-4; clone_size: few; j_call: TRBJ2-3; cdr3_length: 16; cdr3_aa: CASSLLGSGVTDTQYF; cdr3_nt: TGTGCCAGCAGTCTGTTAGGTAGCGGGGTCACAGATACGCAGTATTTT
d_call: .; v_call: TRBV18; clone_size: .; j_call: TRBJ2-1; cdr3_length: 16; cdr3_aa: CASSPRQIVPNNEQFF; cdr3_nt: TGTGCCAGCTCACCACGTCAGATTGTTCCAAATAATGAGCAGTTCTTC
d_call: .; v_call: TRBV28; clone_size: .; j_call: TRBJ1-3; cdr3_length: 15; cdr3_aa: CASTLGDFSGNTIYF; cdr3_nt: TGTGCCAGCACTTTAGGGGACTTCTCTGGAAACACCATATATTTT
d_call: TRBD1; v_call: TRBV27; clone_size: once; j_call: TRBJ1-6; cdr3_length: 13; cdr3_aa: CASGQGGNSPLHF; cdr3_nt: TGTGCCAGCGGACAGGGAGGAAATTCACCCCTCCACTTT
d_call: TRBD1; v_call: TRBV28; clone_size: .; j_call: TRBJ1-4; cdr3_length: 15; cdr3_aa: CASSLQGQGNEKLFF; cdr3_nt: TGTGCCAGCAGTTTACAGGGACAGGGTAACGAAAAACTGTTTTTT
d_call: .; v_call: TRBV6-1; clone_size: .; j_call: TRBJ1-6; cdr3_length: 16; cdr3_aa: CASSEERGSYNSPLHF; cdr3_nt: TGTGCCAGCAGTGAAGAAAGGGGGTCCTATAATTCACCCCTCCACTTT
d_call: TRBD1; v_call: TRBV6-2/TRBV6-3; clone_size: .; j_call: TRBJ1-6; cdr3_length: 17; cdr3_aa: CASSYPRTGGYNSPLHF; cdr3_nt: TGTGCCAGCAGTTATCCCAGGACAGGGGGTTATAATTCACCCCTCCACTTT
d_call: .; v_call: TRBV28; clone_size: .; j_call: TRBJ2-3; cdr3_length: 14; cdr3_aa: CASRGGARTDTQYF; cdr3_nt: TGTGCCAGCAGAGGGGGGGCGCGCACAGATACGCAGTATTTT
d_call: TRBD1; v_call: TRBV6-2/TRBV6-3; clone_size: many; j_call: TRBJ1-1; cdr3_length: 14; cdr3_aa: CASSRQGVNTEAFF; cdr3_nt: TGTGCCAGCAGCAGACAGGGGGTGAACACTGAAGCTTTCTTT
d_call: .; v_call: TRBV5-1; clone_size: .; j_call: TRBJ2-3; cdr3_length: 17; cdr3_aa: CASSLEGLRSPTDTQYF; cdr3_nt: TGCGCCAGCAGCTTGGAAGGCTTGAGGAGCCCCACAGATACGCAGTATTTT
d_call: .; v_call: TRBV10-3; clone_size: once; j_call: TRBJ1-4; cdr3_length: 13; cdr3_aa: CAISKRENEKLFF; cdr3_nt: TGTGCCATCAGCAAGAGGGAGAATGAAAAACTGTTTTTT
d_call: .; v_call: TRBV15; clone_size: .; j_call: TRBJ2-1; cdr3_length: 15; cdr3_aa: CATSRGGLAYNEQFF; cdr3_nt: TGTGCCACCAGCAGAGGGGGACTGGCCTACAATGAGCAGTTCTTC
d_call: .; v_call: TRBV20-1; clone_size: .; j_call: TRBJ1-2; cdr3_length: 12; cdr3_aa: CSASGQPRGYTF; cdr3_nt: TGCAGTGCTAGTGGGCAGCCCAGGGGCTACACCTTC
d_call: .; v_call: TRBV29-1; clone_size: .; j_call: TRBJ1-2; cdr3_length: 14; cdr3_aa: CSVEGLGSNYGYTF; cdr3_nt: TGCAGCGTTGAAGGTCTGGGCAGTAACTATGGCTACACCTTC
d_call: .; v_call: TRBV14; clone_size: few; j_call: TRBJ2-5; cdr3_length: 16; cdr3_aa: CASSQESGSFQETQYF; cdr3_nt: TGTGCCAGCAGCCAAGAGAGCGGAAGTTTCCAAGAGACCCAGTACTTC
d_call: TRBD1; v_call: TRBV14; clone_size: .; j_call: TRBJ2-1; cdr3_length: 16; cdr3_aa: CASSQDVAGGNNEQFF; cdr3_nt: TGTGCCAGCAGCCAAGATGTGGCAGGGGGTAACAATGAGCAGTTCTTC
d_call: TRBD1; v_call: TRBV5-4; clone_size: .; j_call: TRBJ1-1; cdr3_length: 17; cdr3_aa: CASNLDIPGQGDTEAFF; cdr3_nt: TGTGCCAGCAACCTTGATATACCGGGACAGGGAGACACTGAAGCTTTCTTT
d_call: TRBD2; v_call: TRBV11-2; clone_size: .; j_call: TRBJ2-1; cdr3_length: 18; cdr3_aa: CASSLYPERGAPYNEQFF; cdr3_nt: TGTGCCAGCAGCTTATATCCGGAGCGGGGAGCCCCCTACAATGAGCAGTTCTTC
d_call: .; v_call: TRBV29-1; clone_size: .; j_call: TRBJ1-2; cdr3_length: 9; cdr3_aa: CSSDYGYTF; cdr3_nt: TGCAGCTCCGACTATGGCTACACCTTC
d_call: TRBD1; v_call: TRBV6-4; clone_size: .; j_call: TRBJ1-2; cdr3_length: 15; cdr3_aa: CASSDPDRGRYGYTF; cdr3_nt: TGTGCCAGCAGTGACCCGGACAGGGGACGCTATGGCTACACCTTC
d_call: .; v_call: TRBV6-1; clone_size: .; j_call: TRBJ2-7; cdr3_length: 14; cdr3_aa: CASSDTGFVYEQYF; cdr3_nt: TGTGCCAGCAGTGATACGGGGTTTGTCTACGAGCAGTACTTC
d_call: .; v_call: TRBV7-8; clone_size: .; j_call: TRBJ2-7; cdr3_length: 16; cdr3_aa: CASSPPRLGRTYEQYF; cdr3_nt: TGTGCCAGCAGCCCACCGAGGTTGGGGCGGACCTACGAGCAGTACTTC
d_call: TRBD2; v_call: TRBV27; clone_size: .; j_call: TRBJ2-5; cdr3_length: 15; cdr3_aa: CASSPLAGAQETQYF; cdr3_nt: TGTGCCAGCAGTCCCCTAGCGGGGGCACAAGAGACCCAGTACTTC
d_call: TRBD2; v_call: TRBV27; clone_size: .; j_call: TRBJ2-2; cdr3_length: 19; cdr3_aa: CASSLVRVAGGHFSGELFF; cdr3_nt: TGTGCCAGCAGTTTGGTCAGGGTAGCGGGGGGCCATTTCTCCGGGGAGCTGTTTTTT